The 27 T cell receptor beta chains presented below share a single source sample, sequenced in a study of blood T cell repertoires in COVID-19. Libraries were prepared by immunoSEQ multiplex PCR; TCRdb keeps only in-frame clonotypes and omits some of them. The sample contains roughly 140,000 clones, approximately 90% of which appear only once. Sequencing used PBMCs or T cells enriched from blood (not recorded which). The source of these receptors is a woman younger than 45 with acute COVID-19.

This chain uses TRBV11-3 with TRBJ1-1, with a weak D call TRBD1 (6 bases). V was clipped by 2 bases and J by 5 bases, with 12 bases between them. CDR1 and CDR2 (germline): SGHNT, YENEEA. The CDR3 extends over 14 amino acids. The CDR3 DNA is TGTGCCAGCAGCTTAAGTCCAGGGGCAACTGAAGCTTTCTTT. Its translation: CASSLSPGATEAFF.

This chain links TRBV28 with TRBJ2-2; D may be TRBD1 (5 bases). The CDR3 totals 15 residues. The V gene lost 3 bases and the J gene lost 4 bases, with 12 bases spanning the gap. In germline, CDR1 is MDHEN, CDR2 SYDVKM. The CDR3 sequence: CASSFFGAGTGELFF. The CDR3 DNA reads TGTGCCAGCAGTTTTTTTGGGGCCGGCACCGGGGAGCTGTTTTTT.

The V call is TRBV28, the J call TRBJ2-6; the D gene is possibly TRBD2 (5 bases). The V end was cut by 2 bases, the J end by 0 bases, with 20 bases between. This CDR3 spans 20 amino acids. The V gene's germline CDR1 is MDHEN and CDR2 SYDVKM. The CDR3 DNA follows: TGTGCCAGCAGTTTAGAGGGCGTCGGCAGATCGGTCTCTGGGGCCAACGTCCTGACTTTC. As protein: CASSLEGVGRSVSGANVLTF.

The genes are TRBV7-3 and TRBJ2-1, with 10 bases fitting TRBD2. V was clipped by 3 bases and J by 7 bases; unmatched bases: 9. Germline CDR1 reads SGHTA; CDR2 reads FQGTGA. The CDR3 is 16 amino acids. The CDR3 DNA follows: TGTGCCAGCAGCTTCCTTGGAGCGGGAGGGGGAAATGAGCAGTTCTTC. It translates to CASSFLGAGGGNEQFF.

V and J are TRBV18 and TRBJ1-1; D might be TRBD1 (5 bases). The germline gives CDR1 KGHSH, CDR2 LQKENI. V was pared by 0 bases and J by 3 bases, with 5 bases between. The CDR3 runs to 13 residues. Here the CDR3 DNA reads TGTGCCAGCTCACCACCAGGGGACACTGAAGCTTTCTTT. Translated: CASSPPGDTEAFF.

V and J are TRBV5-1 and TRBJ2-2; tentative D call: TRBD1 (6 bases). The length of the CDR3 is 13 residues. Germline loops: CDR1 SGHRS, CDR2 YFSETQ. V was clipped by 5 bases and J by 3 bases, with 8 bases between them. The CDR3 bases are TGCGCCAGCAGTCACAGGGACACCGGGGAGCTGTTTTTT. This translates into CASSHRDTGELFF.

The genes are TRBV10-3 and TRBJ2-7; 8 positions match TRBD2. The CDR3 loop spans 15 amino acids. Germline values: CDR1 ENHRY, CDR2 SYGVKD. V was clipped by 0 bases and J by 5 bases; unmatched bases: 6. The CDR3 bases are TGTGCCATCAGTGAGTCAGAGCGGGAGTCCCACGAGCAGTACTTC. It codes for CAISESERESHEQYF.

This clone appeared a single time. The chain joins TRBV6-2 or TRBV6-3 to TRBJ1-6; D ambiguous. The CDR3 is made up of 15 amino acids. CDR1 is MNHEY and CDR2 is SVGEGT in the germline V gene. V lost 2 bases to trimming and J lost 0 bases, with 5 bases between them. The CDR3 DNA sequence: TGTGCCAGCAGTTACAAGAGCTCCTATAATTCACCCCTCCACTTT. It is translated as CASSYKSSYNSPLHF.

The genes are TRBV7-2 and TRBJ1-6; D not resolved. CDR3 length equals 15 residues. Germline CDR1 reads SGHTA; CDR2 reads FQGNSA. V shed 2 bases and J shed 3 bases, with 8 bases lying between them. The chain's CDR3 is CASSLLYSYNSPLHF. The CDR3 DNA reads as TGTGCCAGCAGCTTACTCTACAGCTATAATTCACCCCTCCACTTT.

The chain couples TRBV29-1 to TRBJ2-1, with 7 positions matching TRBD2. V shed 7 bases, J shed 5 bases, and the junction held 11 bases outside the gene matches. Germline CDR1 SQVTM, CDR2 ANQGSEA. The CDR3 is made up of 14 amino acids. CDR3 bases: TGCAGCGCCAGAACCGGGACTACCGACAATGAGCAGTTCTTC. It specifies CSARTGTTDNEQFF.

The chain joins TRBV5-4 to TRBJ1-2; D is possibly TRBD1 (5 bases). Looked up from germline, CDR1 is SGHNT and CDR2 is YYREEE (reference sequence). CDR3 size: 13 residues. Trimming stripped 0 bases from V and 4 bases from J, with 7 bases between. The CDR3 spells CASSLDQGYGYTF. CDR3 sequence (DNA): TGTGCCAGCAGCTTGGATCAGGGCTATGGCTACACCTTC.

The rearrangement links TRBV29-1 to TRBJ1-1, with D tentatively TRBD1 (5 bases). Trimming removed 1 base at V and 5 bases at J, with 17 bases between. The CDR3 has 15 amino acids. In germline, CDR1 is SQVTM, CDR2 ANQGSEA. The CDR3 region has the DNA TGCAGCGTTGAAGCTCATAAGTCTAGGGGTACTGAAGCTTTCTTT. This gives the protein CSVEAHKSRGTEAFF.

V and J are TRBV11-2 and TRBJ2-7, with 7 bases identical to TRBD2. The CDR3 has 12 residues. J was trimmed by 3 bases and V by 9 bases; bases with no gene match: 5. Germline V gives CDR1 SGHAT, CDR2 FQNNGV. CDR3 coding DNA: TGTGCCAGTCGGGGACTAAACTACGAGCAGTACTTC. It codes for CASRGLNYEQYF. The full variable domain, completed using reference TRBV11-2 and TRBJ2-7, is EAGVAQSPRYKIIEKRQSVAFWCNPISGHATLYWYQQILGQGPKLLIQFQNNGVVDDSQLPKDRFSAERLKGVDSTLKIQPAKLEDSAVYLCASRGLNYEQYFGPGTRLTVT.

The chain recombines TRBV6-5 with TRBJ1-1; 10 positions agree with TRBD1. The CDR3 covers 13 residues. Germline trimming cut 2 bases from V and 6 bases from J; bases unmatched to any gene: 0. Germline V gene data show CDR1 as MNHEY and CDR2 as SVGAGI. CDR3 loop: CASSYGTGAEAFF. As DNA, the CDR3 is TGTGCCAGCAGTTACGGGACAGGGGCTGAAGCTTTCTTT.

The gene calls are TRBV9 and TRBJ1-2; a weak D match, TRBD1 (6 bases). Trimming took 3 bases from V and 1 from J, leaving 7 bases between them. The CDR3 extends over 13 amino acids. Germline CDR1 and CDR2: SGDLS and YYNGEE. CDR3 residues: CASSEGDNYGYTF. The CDR3, as DNA: TGTGCCAGCAGCGAGGGGGATAACTATGGCTACACCTTC.

This chain's CDR3 is CASSPSTSSYEQYF. CDR3 bases: TGTGCCAGCAGCCCTTCGACTAGTTCCTACGAGCAGTACTTC. The chain uses TRBV9 and TRBJ2-7, with D possibly matching TRBD2 (6 bases). The length of the CDR3 is 14 residues. Per the germline V gene, CDR1 is SGDLS and CDR2 is YYNGEE. Trimming removed 4 bases at V and 1 base at J, with 12 bases between. The variable domain in full, with the rest retrieved from reference TRBV9 and TRBJ2-7, is DSGVTQTPKHLITATGQRVTLRCSPRSGDLSVYWYQQSLDQGLQFLIQYYNGEERAKGNILERFSAQQFPDLHSELNLSSLELGDSALYFCASSPSTSSYEQYFGPGTRLTVT.

CDR3 nucleotide sequence: TGTGCCAGCACCCCTGGGACTAGCGGGACCTACGAGCAGTACTTC. This gives the protein CASTPGTSGTYEQYF. This chain connects TRBV2 to TRBJ2-7; 13 bases match TRBD2. Per the germline V gene, CDR1 is SNHLY and CDR2 is FYNNEI. This CDR3 comprises 15 residues. J gave up 2 bases and V 7 bases, and 5 bases lay outside the gene matches.

The genes are TRBV19 and TRBJ1-2, with no clear D. Between the trimmed V and J ends, which lost 5 bases and 3 bases, there was a span of 7 bases. In germline, CDR1 is LNHDA, CDR2 SQIVND (reference sequence). CDR3 length: 12 amino acids. CDR3 nucleotides: TGTGCCAGTAGTTACCCGGACTATGGCTACACCTTC. It specifies CASSYPDYGYTF.

V is TRBV19 and J is TRBJ2-1, with TRBD2 identical over 10 bases. Per the germline V gene, CDR1 is LNHDA and CDR2 is SQIVND (reference sequence). This CDR3 has 16 residues. V shed 5 bases, J shed 2 bases, and the junction held 6 bases outside the gene matches. CDR3 sequence reads: CASSGVGTSAYNEQFF. The CDR3 DNA is TGTGCCAGTAGTGGGGTCGGGACTAGCGCCTACAATGAGCAGTTCTTC.

This chain joins TRBV13 and TRBJ2-7; 9 nucleotides align to TRBD1. V lost 5 bases to trimming and J lost 7 bases; unmatched junction nucleotides: 9. Per the germline V gene, CDR1 is PRHDT and CDR2 is FYEKMQ (reference sequence). The CDR3 extends over 14 amino acids. The CDR3 DNA reads as TGTGCCAGCAGCCAGGACAGGGGAGGTAGGGAGCAGTACTTC. Translated, it gives CASSQDRGGREQYF.

The V and J genes are TRBV29-1 and TRBJ2-4, with D perhaps matching TRBD1 (7 bases). Trimming left V 4 bases short and J 5 bases short, with 21 bases between. This CDR3 has 16 amino acids. Looked up from germline, CDR1 is SQVTM and CDR2 is ANQGSEA. The CDR3 sequence: CSVVGGTGERENIQYF. The DNA for the CDR3 is TGCAGCGTTGTGGGGGGCACAGGGGAAAGGGAAAACATTCAGTACTTC. The complete variable domain, with remaining parts taken from reference TRBV29-1 and TRBJ2-4, reads SAVISQKPSRDICQRGTSLTIQCQVDSQVTMMFWYRQQPGQSLTLIATANQGSEATYESGFVIDKFPISRPNLTFSTLTVSNMSPEDSSIYLCSVVGGTGERENIQYFGAGTRLSVL.

The chain is built from TRBV3-1 (or the pseudogene TRBV3-2) and TRBJ2-7; no reliable D call. CDR1 and CDR2 from the germline V gene are LGHDT and YNNKEL (reference sequence). CDR3 length: 12 residues. Trimming shortened V by 1 base and J by 5 bases, and 6 bases separated the two germline ends. CDR3: CASSQVTDEQYF. Here the CDR3 DNA reads TGTGCCAGCAGCCAAGTTACAGACGAGCAGTACTTC.

This clone was seen just once. The V call is TRBV19, the J call TRBJ1-2, with D perhaps TRBD1 (6 bases). Per the germline V gene, CDR1 is LNHDA and CDR2 is SQIVND (reference sequence). V dropped 5 bases and J dropped 1 base, with 17 bases sitting between them. The CDR3 consists of 16 residues. The DNA for the CDR3 is TGTGCCAGTAGTTCCCTTCTGGGGGCGTATAACTATGGCTACACCTTC. Translated: CASSSLLGAYNYGYTF. The variable domain in full, with the rest retrieved from reference TRBV19 and TRBJ1-2, is DGGITQSPKYLFRKEGQNVTLSCEQNLNHDAMYWYRQDPGQGLRLIYYSQIVNDFQKGDIAEGYSVSREKKESFPLTVTSAQKNPTAFYLCASSSLLGAYNYGYTFGSGTRLTVV.

V usage is TRBV18 and J usage is TRBJ1-2, with D unresolved. Looked up from germline, CDR1 is KGHSH and CDR2 is LQKENI. V lost 6 bases and J lost 4, with 12 bases in between. This CDR3 is built from 13 residues. The CDR3 spells CASSPFAAYGYTF. CDR3 DNA: TGTGCCAGCTCCCCCTTCGCGGCCTATGGCTACACCTTC.

This chain uses TRBV5-8 with TRBJ2-7, with D possibly being TRBD2 (6 bases). The V end was cut by 0 bases, the J end by 0 bases, with 22 bases between. The CDR3 has 19 residues. Germline CDR1 is SGHTS and CDR2 is YDEGEE. CDR3 in amino acids: CASSLVGFRLGANSYEQYF. The CDR3 nucleotides read TGTGCCAGCAGCTTGGTCGGGTTCAGACTAGGGGCAAACTCCTACGAGCAGTACTTC.

This chain connects TRBV7-2 to TRBJ2-1; a possible D gene is TRBD2 (6 bases). Trimming removed 5 bases at V and 2 bases at J, with 22 bases between. Germline assignment: CDR1 SGHTA and CDR2 FQGNSA. There are 18 residues in the CDR3. The CDR3 is CASSLRFSGWTAYNEQFF. DNA for the CDR3: TGTGCCAGCAGCCTAAGGTTTAGCGGCTGGACGGCCTACAATGAGCAGTTCTTC.

V usage is TRBV3-1 (or the pseudogene TRBV3-2) and J usage is TRBJ1-3, with 9 bases aligning to TRBD1. The CDR3 covers 16 residues. V gave up 5 bases and J gave up 0 bases; unmatched junction bases: 5. Per germline, CDR1 LGHDT and CDR2 YNNKEL (reference sequence). The CDR3 reads CASSVQTGGSGNTIYF. In nucleotides, the CDR3 is TGTGCCAGCAGCGTTCAGACAGGGGGCTCTGGAAACACCATATATTTT.